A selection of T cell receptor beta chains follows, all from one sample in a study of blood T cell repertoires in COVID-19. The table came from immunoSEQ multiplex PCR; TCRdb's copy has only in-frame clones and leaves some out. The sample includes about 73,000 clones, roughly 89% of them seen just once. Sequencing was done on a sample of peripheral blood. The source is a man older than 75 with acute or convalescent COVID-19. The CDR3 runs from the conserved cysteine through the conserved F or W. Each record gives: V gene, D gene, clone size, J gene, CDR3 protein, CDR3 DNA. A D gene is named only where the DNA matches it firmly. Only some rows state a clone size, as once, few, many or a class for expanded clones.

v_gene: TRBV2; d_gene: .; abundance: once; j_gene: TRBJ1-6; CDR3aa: CASSGESVMGSPLHF; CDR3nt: TGTGCCAGCAGTGGCGAGTCAGTGATGGGCTCACCCCTCCACTTT
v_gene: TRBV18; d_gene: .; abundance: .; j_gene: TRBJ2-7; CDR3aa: CASSPWQGGYEQYF; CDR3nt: TGTGCCAGCTCACCCTGGCAGGGCGGATACGAGCAGTACTTC
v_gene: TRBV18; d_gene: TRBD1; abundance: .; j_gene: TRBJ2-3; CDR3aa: CASSPRTGGFTDTQYF; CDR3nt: TGTGCCAGCTCACCGAGAACAGGGGGCTTCACAGATACGCAGTATTTT
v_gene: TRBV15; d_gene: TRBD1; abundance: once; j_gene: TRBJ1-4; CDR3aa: CATSRDPTGAGEKLFF; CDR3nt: TGTGCCACCAGCAGAGATCCGACAGGGGCAGGGGAAAAACTGTTTTTT
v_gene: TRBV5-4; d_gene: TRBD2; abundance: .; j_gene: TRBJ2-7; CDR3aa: CASSPGTSDYEQYF; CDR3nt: TGTGCCAGCAGCCCCGGGACTAGCGACTACGAGCAGTACTTC
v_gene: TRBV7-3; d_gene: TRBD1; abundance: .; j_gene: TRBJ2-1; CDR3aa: CASSLHPGGNEQFF; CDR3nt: TGTGCCAGCAGCCTCCACCCAGGGGGCAATGAGCAGTTCTTC
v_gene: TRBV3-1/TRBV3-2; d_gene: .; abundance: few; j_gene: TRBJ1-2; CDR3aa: CASSRRMGADGYTF; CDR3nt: TGTGCCAGCAGCCGTCGAATGGGGGCTGATGGCTACACCTTC
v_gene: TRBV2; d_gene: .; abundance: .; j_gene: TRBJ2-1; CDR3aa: CASSGQFNEQFF; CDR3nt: TGTGCCAGCAGTGGACAGTTCAATGAGCAGTTCTTC
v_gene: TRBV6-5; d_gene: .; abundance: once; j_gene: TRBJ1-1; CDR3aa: CASSSFLGAFF; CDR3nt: TGTGCCAGCAGTTCCTTCCTGGGCGCTTTCTTT
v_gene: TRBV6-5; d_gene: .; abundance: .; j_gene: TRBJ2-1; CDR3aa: CASSYSQGHEQFF; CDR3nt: TGTGCCAGCAGTTACTCGCAGGGGCATGAGCAGTTCTTC
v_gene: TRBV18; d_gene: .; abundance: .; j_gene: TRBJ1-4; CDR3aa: CASSPRAKVEKLFF; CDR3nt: TGTGCCAGCTCACCACGGGCAAAAGTAGAAAAACTGTTTTTT
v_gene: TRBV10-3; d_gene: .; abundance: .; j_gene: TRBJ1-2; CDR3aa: CAISESTFSGAQGYTF; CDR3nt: TGTGCCATCAGTGAGTCGACGTTTAGCGGGGCTCAAGGCTACACCTTC
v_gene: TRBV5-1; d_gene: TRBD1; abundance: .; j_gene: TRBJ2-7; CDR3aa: CASSMGQETYEQYF; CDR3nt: TGCGCCAGCAGCATGGGACAGGAGACTTACGAGCAGTACTTC
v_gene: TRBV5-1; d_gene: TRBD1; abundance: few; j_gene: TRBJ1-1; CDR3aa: CASSLADRDSTEAFF; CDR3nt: TGCGCCAGCAGCTTGGCGGACAGGGACTCCACTGAAGCTTTCTTT
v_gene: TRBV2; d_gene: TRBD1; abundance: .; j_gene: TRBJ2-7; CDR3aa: CASIGDSTLLEQYF; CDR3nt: TGTGCCAGCATCGGGGACAGTACCTTATTGGAGCAGTACTTC
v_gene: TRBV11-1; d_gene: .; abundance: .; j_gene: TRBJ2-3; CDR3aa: CASSLELNTQYF; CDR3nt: TGTGCCAGCAGCTTAGAACTCAATACGCAGTATTTT
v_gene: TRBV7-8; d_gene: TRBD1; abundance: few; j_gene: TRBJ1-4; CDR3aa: CASSSLLPGQRVEKLFF; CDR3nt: TGTGCCAGCAGCTCACTCTTACCGGGACAGCGAGTTGAAAAACTGTTTTTT
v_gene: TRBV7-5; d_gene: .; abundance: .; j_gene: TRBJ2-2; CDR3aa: CVRSARGLGTGELFF; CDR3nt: TGTGTCAGAAGCGCCAGGGGGCTAGGTACCGGGGAGCTGTTTTTT
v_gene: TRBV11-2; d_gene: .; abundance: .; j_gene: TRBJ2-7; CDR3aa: CASSEGYEQYF; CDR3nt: TGTGCCAGCAGTGAGGGATACGAGCAGTACTTC
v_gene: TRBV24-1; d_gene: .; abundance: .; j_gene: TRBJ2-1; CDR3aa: CATSDSSYSYNEQFF; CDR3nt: TGTGCCACCAGTGATTCCTCTTACTCCTACAATGAGCAGTTCTTC
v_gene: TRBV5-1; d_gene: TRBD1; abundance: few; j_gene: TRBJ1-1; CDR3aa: CASSLEGGVTEAFF; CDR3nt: TGCGCCAGCAGCTTGGAAGGGGGCGTCACTGAAGCTTTCTTT
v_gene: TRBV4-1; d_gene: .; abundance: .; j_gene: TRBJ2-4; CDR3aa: CASSQGRGVDLAKNIQYF; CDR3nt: TGCGCCAGCAGCCAGGGCAGGGGCGTTGATCTAGCCAAAAACATTCAGTACTTC
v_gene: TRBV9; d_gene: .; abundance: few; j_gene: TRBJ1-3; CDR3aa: CASSVGPGADTIYF; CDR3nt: TGTGCCAGCAGCGTAGGACCGGGTGCGGACACCATATATTTT
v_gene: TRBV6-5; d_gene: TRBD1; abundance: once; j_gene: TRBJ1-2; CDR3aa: CASSKTGTGVGYTF; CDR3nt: TGTGCCAGCAGTAAGACCGGGACAGGGGTTGGCTACACCTTC
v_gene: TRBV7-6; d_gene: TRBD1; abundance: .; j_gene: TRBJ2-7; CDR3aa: CASSTGQGSALEYEQYF; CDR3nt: TGTGCCAGCAGCACCGGACAGGGCTCGGCCCTCGAATACGAGCAGTACTTC
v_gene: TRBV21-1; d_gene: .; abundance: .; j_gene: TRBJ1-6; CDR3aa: CASSTRTGDNSPLHF; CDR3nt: TGTGCCAGCAGCACCCGGACAGGGGATAATTCACCCCTCCACTTT
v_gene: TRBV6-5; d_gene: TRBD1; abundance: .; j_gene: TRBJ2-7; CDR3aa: CASSIRTGGPYEQYF; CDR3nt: TGTGCCAGCAGTATTCGGACAGGGGGCCCCTACGAGCAGTACTTC
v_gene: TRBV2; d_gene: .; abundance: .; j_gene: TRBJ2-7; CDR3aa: CASSAGSGTYEQYF; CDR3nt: TGTGCCAGCAGTGCGGGGTCCGGGACCTACGAGCAGTACTTC
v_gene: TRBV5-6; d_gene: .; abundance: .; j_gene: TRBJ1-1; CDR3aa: CASSRPGLGSHTEAFF; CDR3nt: TGTGCCAGCAGCCGACCGGGACTAGGGTCGCACACTGAAGCTTTCTTT
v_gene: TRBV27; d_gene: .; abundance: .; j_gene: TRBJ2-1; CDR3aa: CASSLEGGYEQFF; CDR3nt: TGTGCCAGCAGTTTGGAGGGGGGGTATGAGCAGTTCTTC
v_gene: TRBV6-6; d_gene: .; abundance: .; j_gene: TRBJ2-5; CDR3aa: CASSYAPLARKETQYF; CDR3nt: TGTGCCAGCAGTTACGCCCCCCTAGCGAGGAAAGAGACCCAGTACTTC
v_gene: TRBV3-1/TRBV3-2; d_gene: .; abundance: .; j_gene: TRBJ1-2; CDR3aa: CASSQLNYGYTF; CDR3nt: TGTGCCAGCAGCCAACTTAACTATGGCTACACCTTC
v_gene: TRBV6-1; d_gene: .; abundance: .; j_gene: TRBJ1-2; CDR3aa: CASSEDQASYGYTF; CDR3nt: TGTGCCAGCAGTGAAGATCAGGCCTCCTATGGCTACACCTTC
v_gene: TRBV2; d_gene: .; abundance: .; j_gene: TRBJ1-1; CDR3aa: CASSDLGRFEAFF; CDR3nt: TGTGCCAGCAGTGACCTGGGGAGATTCGAAGCTTTCTTT
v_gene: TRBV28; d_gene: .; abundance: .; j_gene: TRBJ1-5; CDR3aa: CASSLRETRRPQHF; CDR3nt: TGTGCCAGCAGTTTACGAGAGACCCGGAGGCCCCAGCATTTT
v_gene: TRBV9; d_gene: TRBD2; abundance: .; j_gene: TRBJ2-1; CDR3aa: CASSVSGTTYNEQFF; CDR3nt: TGTGCCAGCAGCGTTTCCGGGACTACTTACAATGAGCAGTTCTTC
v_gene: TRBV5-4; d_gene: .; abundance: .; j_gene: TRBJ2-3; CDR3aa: CASSSRQPASTDTQYF; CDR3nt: TGTGCCAGCAGCTCTCGACAGCCGGCTAGCACAGATACGCAGTATTTT
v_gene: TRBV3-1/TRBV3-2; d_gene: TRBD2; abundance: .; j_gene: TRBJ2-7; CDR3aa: CASSPTGTTRPHFPYEQYF; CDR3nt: TGTGCCAGCAGCCCAACCGGGACTACAAGGCCCCATTTTCCCTACGAGCAGTACTTC
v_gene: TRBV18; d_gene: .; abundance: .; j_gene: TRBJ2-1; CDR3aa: CASSRSGGPYNEQFF; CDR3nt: TGTGCCAGCTCACGTAGCGGAGGGCCCTACAATGAGCAGTTCTTC
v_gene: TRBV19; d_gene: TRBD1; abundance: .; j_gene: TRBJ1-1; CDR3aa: CARPRDRLEAFF; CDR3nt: TGTGCCAGACCCCGGGACAGACTTGAAGCTTTCTTT